The T cell receptor beta chain under discussion was sequenced for a study of T cell responses to AZD1222 COVID-19 vaccine. The germline V gene has CDR1 MNHEY and CDR2 SMNVEV (reference sequence). Trimming stripped 5 bases from V and 8 bases from J, with 13 bases between. CDR3 length equals 13 residues. Generated by immunoSEQ multiplex PCR, the TCRdb table keeps only in-frame clones and is missing some. The sample shows 100,000 or so clones, just over 85% of them seen only once. As concerns this clone: Its antigen remains unknown.

Findings and limits, study-wide: Spike-specific TCR repertoires showed rising breadth and depth after two AZD1222 doses. Within unmutated variant regions lay the reported targets of nearly half of spike-specific TCRs.

The rearrangement uses TRBV27 and TRBJ1-5; D uncertain. The TCR originated in an adult in good health. Sequencing used peripheral blood, obtained on day 0 of AZD1222 vaccination. CDR3 protein: CASSLNIAKPQHF. CDR3 bases: TGTGCCAGCAGTCTAAATATAGCGAAGCCCCAGCATTTT.